A single sample is the source of the 4 T cell receptor beta chains below, sequenced in a study of CD8 T cells in Susac syndrome (dated by TCRdb to between 2018 and 2021). Library generation was performed with the immunoSEQ multiplex PCR assay. RNA was extracted using the RNeasy kit, and roughly 0.5 to 1 microgram was reverse transcribed with random hexamers. TCRdb reprocessed the public reads (quality trimming at Q25 with fastp, clone calling with MiXCR) and kept in-frame beta chains. Rows merge per CDR3 protein into single entries with the most common DNA and genes. The sample records about 280,000 distinct CDR3 sequences, 85% of which are singletons. Over 0.09% of the sample is taken by the ten largest. Sequencing was done on a sample of CD8+ T cells from PBMCs. Receptors were obtained from a human donor with multiple sclerosis.

The J gene is TRBJ2-2, the V gene TRBV12-3 or TRBV12-4, with D hard to call. This CDR3 comprises 14 residues. V was pared by 3 bases and J by 0 bases, with 5 bases between. Here the CDR3 reads CASSFGANTGELFF. In DNA, the CDR3 is TGTGCCAGCAGTTTCGGAGCGAACACCGGGGAGCTGTTTTTT.

The chain recombines TRBV20-1 with TRBJ1-2; D is undetermined. Between the trimmed V and J ends, which lost 3 bases and 3 bases, there was a span of 17 bases. This CDR3 is built from 15 residues. Looked up from germline, CDR1 is DFQATT and CDR2 is SNEGSKA (reference sequence). CDR3 DNA: TGCAGTGCTAGCTATAGGCAGGCGGTTGACTATGGCTACACCTTC. It translates to CSASYRQAVDYGYTF.

There are a few counts of this clonotype. The chain is built from TRBV7-2 and TRBJ2-7; D call uncertain. V was trimmed by 3 bases and J by 5 bases, leaving 8 bases between them. Germline V gene sequence: CDR1 SGHTA, CDR2 FQGNSA. CDR3 size: 12 residues. This CDR3 is CASSFRVHEQYF. The CDR3 DNA reads as TGTGCCAGCAGCTTTCGGGTCCACGAGCAGTACTTC. Full variable domain (rest looked up from reference TRBV7-2 and TRBJ2-7): GAGVSQSPSNKVTEKGKDVELRCDPISGHTALYWYRQSLGQGLEFLIYFQGNSAPDKSGLPSDRFSAERTGGSVSTLTIQRTQQEDSAVYLCASSFRVHEQYFGPGTRLTVT.

The gene calls are TRBV27 and TRBJ2-7; 14 positions agree with TRBD2. Losses at the gene ends were 7 bases for V and 4 bases for J; bases not matched to a gene: 9. Germline-derived CDR1 and CDR2 are MNHEY and SMNVEV (reference sequence). CDR3 size: 16 residues. The CDR3, as DNA: TGTGCCAGCACCCCGGGACTAGCGGGAGTGGGGTACGAGCAGTACTTC. This codes for CASTPGLAGVGYEQYF.